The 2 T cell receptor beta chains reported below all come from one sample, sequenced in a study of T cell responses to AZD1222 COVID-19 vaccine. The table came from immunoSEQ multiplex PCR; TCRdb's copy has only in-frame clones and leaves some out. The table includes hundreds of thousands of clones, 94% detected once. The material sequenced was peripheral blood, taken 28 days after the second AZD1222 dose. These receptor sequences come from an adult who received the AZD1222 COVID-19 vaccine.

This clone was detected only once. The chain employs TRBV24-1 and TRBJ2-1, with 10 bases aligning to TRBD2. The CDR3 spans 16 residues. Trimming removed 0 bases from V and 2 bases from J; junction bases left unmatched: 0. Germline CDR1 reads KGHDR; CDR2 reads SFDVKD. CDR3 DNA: TGTGCCACCAGTGATTTGACTAGCGGGGCCTACAATGAGCAGTTCTTC. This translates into CATSDLTSGAYNEQFF.

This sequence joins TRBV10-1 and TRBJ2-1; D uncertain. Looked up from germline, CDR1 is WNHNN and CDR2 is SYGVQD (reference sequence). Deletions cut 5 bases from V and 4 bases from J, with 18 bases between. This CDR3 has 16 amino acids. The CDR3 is CASSLNYGGDYNEQFF. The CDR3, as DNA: TGCGCCAGCAGTCTGAATTACGGTGGTGATTACAATGAGCAGTTCTTC.